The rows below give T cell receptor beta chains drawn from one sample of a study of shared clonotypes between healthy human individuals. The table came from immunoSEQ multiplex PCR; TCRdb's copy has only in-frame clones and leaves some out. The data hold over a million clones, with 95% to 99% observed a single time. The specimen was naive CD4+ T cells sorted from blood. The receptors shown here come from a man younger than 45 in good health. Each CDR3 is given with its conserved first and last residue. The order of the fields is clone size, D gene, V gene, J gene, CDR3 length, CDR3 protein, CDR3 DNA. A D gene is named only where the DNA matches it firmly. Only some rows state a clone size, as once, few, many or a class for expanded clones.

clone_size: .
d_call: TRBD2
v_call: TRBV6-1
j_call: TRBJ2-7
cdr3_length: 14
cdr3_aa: CASKGTSASYEQYF
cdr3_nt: TGTGCCAGCAAGGGGACTAGCGCATCCTACGAGCAGTACTTC

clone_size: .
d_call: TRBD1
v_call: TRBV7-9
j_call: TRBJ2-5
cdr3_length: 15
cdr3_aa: CASSPPGGYQETQYF
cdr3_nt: TGTGCCAGCAGCCCCCCAGGGGGCTACCAAGAGACCCAGTACTTC

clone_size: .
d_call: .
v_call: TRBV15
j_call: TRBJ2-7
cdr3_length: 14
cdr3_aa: CATSRDLASYEQYF
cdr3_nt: TGTGCCACCAGCAGAGATTTGGCTAGCTACGAGCAGTACTTC

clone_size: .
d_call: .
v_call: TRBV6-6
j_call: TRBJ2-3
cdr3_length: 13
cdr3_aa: CASRSTRGDTQYF
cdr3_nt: TGTGCCAGCAGATCGACCCGGGGTGATACGCAGTATTTT

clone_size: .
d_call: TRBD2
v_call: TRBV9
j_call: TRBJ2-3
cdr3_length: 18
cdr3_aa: CASSSLLSGGRSTDTQYF
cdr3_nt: TGTGCCAGCAGCTCCCTCCTAAGTGGCGGGAGGTCTACAGATACGCAGTATTTT

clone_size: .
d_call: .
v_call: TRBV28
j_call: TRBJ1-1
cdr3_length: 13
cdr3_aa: CASKGGGNTEAFF
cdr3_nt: TGTGCCAGCAAGGGTGGGGGGAACACTGAAGCTTTCTTT

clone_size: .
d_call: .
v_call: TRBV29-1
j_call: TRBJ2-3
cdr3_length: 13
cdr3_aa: CSVDISTTDTQYF
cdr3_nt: TGCAGCGTTGATATTTCCACCACAGATACGCAGTATTTT

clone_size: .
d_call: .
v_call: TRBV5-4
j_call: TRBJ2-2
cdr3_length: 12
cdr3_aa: CASSPDARELFF
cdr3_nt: TGTGCCAGCAGTCCGGACGCCCGGGAGCTGTTTTTT

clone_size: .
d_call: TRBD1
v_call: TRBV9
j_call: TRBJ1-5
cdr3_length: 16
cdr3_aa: CASSGTGDLGSQPQHF
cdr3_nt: TGTGCCAGCAGCGGAACAGGGGACCTGGGAAGTCAGCCCCAGCATTTT

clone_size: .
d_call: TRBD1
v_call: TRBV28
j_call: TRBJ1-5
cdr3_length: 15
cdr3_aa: CASSRTGGRNQPQHF
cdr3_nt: TGTGCCAGCAGTCGTACAGGGGGCAGGAATCAGCCCCAGCATTTT

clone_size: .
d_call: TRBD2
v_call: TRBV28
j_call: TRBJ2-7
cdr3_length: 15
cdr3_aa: CASRYLAGGTYEQYF
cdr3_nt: TGTGCCAGCAGATACCTAGCGGGAGGGACCTACGAGCAGTACTTC

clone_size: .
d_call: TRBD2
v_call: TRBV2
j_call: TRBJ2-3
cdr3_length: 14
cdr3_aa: CASRISGSTDTQYF
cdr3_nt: TGTGCCAGCAGGATTAGCGGGAGCACAGATACGCAGTATTTT

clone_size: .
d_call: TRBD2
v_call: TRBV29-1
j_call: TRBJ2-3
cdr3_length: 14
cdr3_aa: CSVVLAGFKDTQYF
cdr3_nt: TGCAGCGTTGTACTAGCGGGATTCAAAGATACGCAGTATTTT

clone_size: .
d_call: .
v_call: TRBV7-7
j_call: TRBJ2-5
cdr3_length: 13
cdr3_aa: CASSLLVTETQYF
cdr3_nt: TGTGCCAGCAGCTTACTGGTTACGGAGACCCAGTACTTC

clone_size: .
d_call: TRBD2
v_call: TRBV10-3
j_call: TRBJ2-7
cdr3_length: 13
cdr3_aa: CATTESGGYEQYF
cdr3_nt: TGTGCCACCACGGAGTCGGGGGGCTACGAGCAGTACTTC

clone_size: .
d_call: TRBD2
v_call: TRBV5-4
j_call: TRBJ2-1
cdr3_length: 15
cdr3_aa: CASSLRAGGPNEQFF
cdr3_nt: TGTGCCAGCAGCTTGAGGGCGGGAGGGCCCAATGAGCAGTTCTTC

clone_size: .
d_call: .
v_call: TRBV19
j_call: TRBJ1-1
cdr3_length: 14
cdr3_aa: CASSTGTLNTEAFF
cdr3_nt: TGTGCCAGTAGTACAGGGACCCTGAACACTGAAGCTTTCTTT

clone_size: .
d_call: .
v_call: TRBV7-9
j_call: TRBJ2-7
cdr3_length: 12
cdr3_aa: CASSMGGDEQYF
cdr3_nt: TGTGCCAGCAGCATGGGTGGGGACGAGCAGTACTTC

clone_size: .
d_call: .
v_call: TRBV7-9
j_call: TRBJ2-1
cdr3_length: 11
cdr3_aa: CASSTYNEQFF
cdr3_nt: TGTGCCAGCAGCACGTACAATGAGCAGTTCTTC

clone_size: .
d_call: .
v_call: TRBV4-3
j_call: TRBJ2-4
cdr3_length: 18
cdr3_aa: CASSQDLSGDAAKNIQYF
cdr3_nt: TGCGCCAGCAGCCAAGATCTTTCGGGAGATGCGGCCAAAAACATTCAGTACTTC

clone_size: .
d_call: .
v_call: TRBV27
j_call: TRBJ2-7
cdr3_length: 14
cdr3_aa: CASAMGLGWGEQYF
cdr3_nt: TGTGCCAGCGCCATGGGACTCGGTTGGGGCGAGCAGTACTTC

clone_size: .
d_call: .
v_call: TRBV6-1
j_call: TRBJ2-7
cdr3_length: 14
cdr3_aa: CASSADWSPGGQYF
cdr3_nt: TGTGCCAGCAGCGCCGATTGGAGTCCTGGTGGGCAGTACTTC

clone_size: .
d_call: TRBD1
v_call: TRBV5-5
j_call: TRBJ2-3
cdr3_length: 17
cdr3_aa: CASSPDRGSISTDTQYF
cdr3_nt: TGTGCCAGCAGTCCGGACAGGGGCAGCATTAGCACAGATACGCAGTATTTT

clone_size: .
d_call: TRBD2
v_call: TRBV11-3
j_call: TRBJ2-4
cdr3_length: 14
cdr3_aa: CASSSGSGGNIQYF
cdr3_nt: TGTGCCAGCAGCTCCGGTTCGGGGGGTAACATTCAGTACTTC

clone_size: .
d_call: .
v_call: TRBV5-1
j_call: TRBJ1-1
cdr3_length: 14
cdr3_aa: CASSLMGSTTEAFF
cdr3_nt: TGCGCCAGCAGCTTGATGGGAAGTACCACTGAAGCTTTCTTT

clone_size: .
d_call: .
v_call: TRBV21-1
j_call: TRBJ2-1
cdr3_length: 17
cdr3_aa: CASSKGTRLAVYNEQFF
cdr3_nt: TGTGCCAGCAGCAAAGGAACCCGACTAGCGGTCTACAATGAGCAGTTCTTC

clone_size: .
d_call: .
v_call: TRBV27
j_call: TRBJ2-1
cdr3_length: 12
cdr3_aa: CASGDNYNEQFF
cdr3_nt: TGTGCCAGCGGGGACAATTACAATGAGCAGTTCTTC

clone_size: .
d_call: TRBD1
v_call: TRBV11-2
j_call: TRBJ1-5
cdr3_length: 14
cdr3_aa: CASSNDRGNQPQHF
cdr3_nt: TGTGCCAGCAGCAACGACAGGGGCAATCAGCCCCAGCATTTT

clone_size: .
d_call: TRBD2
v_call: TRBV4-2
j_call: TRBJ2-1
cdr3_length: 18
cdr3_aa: CASSQILISGREGNEQFF
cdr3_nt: TGTGCCAGCAGCCAAATCCTCATTAGCGGGAGGGAGGGAAATGAGCAGTTCTTC

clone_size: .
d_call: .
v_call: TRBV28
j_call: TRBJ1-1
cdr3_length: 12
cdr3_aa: CASYVRVTEAFF
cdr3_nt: TGTGCCAGCTACGTTCGGGTCACTGAAGCTTTCTTT

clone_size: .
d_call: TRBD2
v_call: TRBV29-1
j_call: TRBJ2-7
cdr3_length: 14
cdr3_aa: CSVSWAGGYLEQYF
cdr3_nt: TGCAGCGTGAGCTGGGCGGGAGGGTATTTGGAGCAGTACTTC

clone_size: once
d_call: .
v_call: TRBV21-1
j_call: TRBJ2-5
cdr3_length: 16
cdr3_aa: CASSKPPTTIQETQYF
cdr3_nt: TGTGCCAGCAGCAAACCCCCGACAACTATCCAAGAGACCCAGTACTTC

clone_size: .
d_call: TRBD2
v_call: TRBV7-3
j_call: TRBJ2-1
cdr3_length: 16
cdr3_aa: CASSSRSGMTYNEQFF
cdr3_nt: TGTGCCAGCAGCTCTAGAAGCGGGATGACCTACAATGAGCAGTTCTTC

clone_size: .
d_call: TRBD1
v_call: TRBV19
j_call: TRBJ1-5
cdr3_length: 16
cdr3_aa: CASTSTGVASSQPQHF
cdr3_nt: TGTGCCAGTACTTCGACAGGGGTGGCCTCGAGTCAGCCCCAGCATTTT

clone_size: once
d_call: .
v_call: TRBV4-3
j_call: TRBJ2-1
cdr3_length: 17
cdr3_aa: CASSQVAGLGERNEQFF
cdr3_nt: TGCGCCAGCAGCCAAGTGGCCGGCCTAGGGGAGAGGAATGAGCAGTTCTTC

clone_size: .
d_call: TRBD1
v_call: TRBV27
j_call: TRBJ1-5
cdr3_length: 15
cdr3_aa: CASSLLGQGDQPQHF
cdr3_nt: TGTGCCAGCAGTTTATTAGGGCAGGGGGATCAGCCCCAGCATTTT

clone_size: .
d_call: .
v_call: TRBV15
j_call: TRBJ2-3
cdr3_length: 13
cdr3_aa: CATSRDRRRTQYF
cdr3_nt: TGTGCCACCAGCAGAGACAGGAGACGTACGCAGTATTTT

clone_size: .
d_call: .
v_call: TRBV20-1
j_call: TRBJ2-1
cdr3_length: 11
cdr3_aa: CSADSRMEQFF
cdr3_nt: TGCAGTGCCGACAGTCGGATGGAGCAGTTCTTC

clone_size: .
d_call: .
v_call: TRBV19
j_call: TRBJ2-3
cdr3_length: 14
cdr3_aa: CASNPTGFTDTQYF
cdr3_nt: TGTGCCAGTAATCCGACTGGATTCACAGATACGCAGTATTTT

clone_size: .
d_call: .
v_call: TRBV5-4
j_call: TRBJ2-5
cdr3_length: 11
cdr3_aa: CASSFGETQYF
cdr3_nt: TGTGCCAGCAGCTTTGGAGAGACCCAGTACTTC

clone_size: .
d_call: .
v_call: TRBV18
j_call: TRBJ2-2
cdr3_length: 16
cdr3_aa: CASSPRQGPNTGELFF
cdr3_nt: TGTGCCAGCTCACCACGGCAGGGCCCGAACACCGGGGAGCTGTTTTTT

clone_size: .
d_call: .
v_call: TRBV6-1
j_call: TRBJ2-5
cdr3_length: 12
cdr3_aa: CASTIGQETQYF
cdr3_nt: TGTGCCAGCACAATAGGACAAGAGACCCAGTACTTC

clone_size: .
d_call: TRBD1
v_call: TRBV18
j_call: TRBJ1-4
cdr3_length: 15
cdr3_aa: CASSPDRGQNEKLFF
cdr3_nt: TGTGCCAGCTCCCCCGACAGGGGTCAGAATGAAAAACTGTTTTTT

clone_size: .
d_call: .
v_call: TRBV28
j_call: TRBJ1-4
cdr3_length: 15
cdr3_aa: CASSPPVGPQEKLFF
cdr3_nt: TGTGCCAGCAGTCCACCGGTTGGGCCCCAAGAAAAACTGTTTTTT

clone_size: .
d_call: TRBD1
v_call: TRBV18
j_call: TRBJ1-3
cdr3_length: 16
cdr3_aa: CASSLSTGGTGNTIYF
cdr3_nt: TGTGCCAGCTCACTATCGACAGGGGGAACAGGAAACACCATATATTTT

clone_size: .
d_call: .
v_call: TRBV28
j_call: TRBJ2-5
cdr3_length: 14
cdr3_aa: CASSFLGDQETQYF
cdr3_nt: TGTGCCAGCAGTTTCTTGGGGGACCAAGAGACCCAGTACTTC

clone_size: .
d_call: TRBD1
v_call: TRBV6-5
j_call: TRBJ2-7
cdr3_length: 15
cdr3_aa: CASRNRGLKDTEQYF
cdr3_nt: TGTGCCAGCAGAAACAGGGGCCTAAAGGACACCGAGCAGTACTTC

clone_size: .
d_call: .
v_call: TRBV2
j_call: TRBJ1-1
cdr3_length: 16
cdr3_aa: CASSPTGTSSGTEAFF
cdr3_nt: TGTGCCAGCAGTCCTACCGGGACCTCGAGCGGCACTGAAGCTTTCTTT

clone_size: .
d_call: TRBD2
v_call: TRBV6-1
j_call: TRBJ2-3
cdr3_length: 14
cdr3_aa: CASRGLAGEGTQYF
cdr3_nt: TGTGCCAGCAGAGGACTAGCGGGAGAGGGTACGCAGTATTTT

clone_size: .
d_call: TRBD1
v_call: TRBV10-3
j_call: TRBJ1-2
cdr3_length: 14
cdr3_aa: CAISEHGTDYGYTF
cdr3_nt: TGTGCCATCAGTGAACACGGGACAGACTATGGCTACACCTTC